Listed here are 28 T cell receptor beta chains from one sample, sequenced in a study of cytomegalovirus exposure and HLA in healthy donors. The PCR contained 60 Vbeta and 13 Jbeta primers. The data were produced by immunoSEQ multiplex PCR, yet TCRdb's version contains in-frame clones alone and is incomplete. The table has around 84,000 clones, roughly 80% seen once. The sequenced material came from PBMCs. Every receptor here comes from a human donor in good health.

This clone was found a few times. The V call is TRBV5-1, the J call TRBJ1-6; D possibly corresponds to TRBD1 (5 bases). The CDR3 loop spans 17 amino acids. Trimming removed 0 bases from V and 3 bases from J, with 13 bases in between. CDR1 is SGHRS and CDR2 is YFSETQ in the germline V gene. Here the CDR3 DNA reads TGCGCCAGCAGCTTGGCTCAGACAGACGTCTATAATTCACCCCTCCACTTT. Translated, it gives CASSLAQTDVYNSPLHF.

The V gene is TRBV18, the J gene TRBJ1-1; D not certain. V was trimmed by 4 bases and J by 4 bases, leaving 7 bases between them. Germline loops: CDR1 KGHSH, CDR2 LQKENI. The CDR3 has 12 residues. In DNA form, the CDR3 reads TGTGCCAGCTCACTTCTCTCCACTGAAGCTTTCTTT. This codes for CASSLLSTEAFF.

The chain carries TRBV18 and TRBJ2-5; D uncertain. This CDR3 is built from 16 residues. V gave up 2 bases and J gave up 1 base, with 14 bases separating them. The germline gives CDR1 KGHSH, CDR2 LQKENI. The CDR3 is CASSPDPTVTQETQYF. As DNA, the CDR3 is TGTGCCAGCTCACCAGATCCCACAGTGACCCAAGAGACCCAGTACTTC.

The chain has TRBV5-1 and TRBJ2-1; D ambiguous. The CDR3 has 12 residues. Germline V CDR1 and CDR2: SGHRS, YFSETQ. The V end lost 2 bases, the J end lost 8 bases, and 8 bases lay between the germline ends. The CDR3 spells CASSFPTYEQFF. The CDR3 nucleotides read TGCGCCAGCAGCTTTCCAACATATGAGCAGTTCTTC.

This clone was seen only once. The chain recombines TRBV7-9 with TRBJ2-2; a weak D match, TRBD2 (5 bases). V gave up 3 bases and J gave up 1 base, with 12 bases separating them. The germline gives CDR1 SEHNR, CDR2 FQNEAQ (reference sequence). This CDR3 comprises 16 residues. The CDR3 coding sequence is TGTGCCAGCAGCTTGGAAGTGGCGGGGAACACCGGGGAGCTGTTTTTT. The encoded protein is CASSLEVAGNTGELFF.

The CDR3 region is CASSLAGGNTGELFF. In nucleotides, the CDR3 is TGCGCCAGCAGCTTGGCCGGCGGGAACACCGGGGAGCTGTTTTTT. The genes are TRBV5-1 and TRBJ2-2; D call uncertain. Germline values: CDR1 SGHRS, CDR2 YFSETQ. The V end was cut by 0 bases, the J end by 1 base, with 7 bases between. This CDR3 is built from 15 residues.

This chain connects TRBV4-3 to TRBJ2-1, with 13 bases fitting TRBD2. This CDR3 has 17 residues. Germline V gives CDR1 LGHNA, CDR2 YSLEER. V shed 0 bases and J 4 bases; nucleotides not matched to a gene: 3. CDR3 residues: CASSQERLAGGYNEQFF. DNA of the CDR3: TGCGCCAGCAGCCAAGAACGACTAGCGGGGGGATACAATGAGCAGTTCTTC.

The rearrangement uses TRBV27 and TRBJ1-1, with D possibly being TRBD1 (6 bases). Germline values: CDR1 MNHEY, CDR2 SMNVEV (reference sequence). V was clipped by 4 bases and J by 13 bases, with 28 bases between them. The CDR3 runs to 16 residues. CDR3 in DNA: TGTGCCAGCAGTTCCCTTCCGACAGGTCCAGAATCTGGGGGTTTCTTT. Its translation: CASSSLPTGPESGGFF.

This chain joins TRBV5-1 and TRBJ1-5, with a weak D call TRBD1 (5 bases). In germline, CDR1 is SGHRS, CDR2 YFSETQ. V gave up 2 bases and J gave up 3 bases, with 15 bases separating them. The CDR3 has 16 amino acids. CDR3 bases: TGCGCCAGCAGCTTCCAGGGTTATCCCAACAATCAGCCCCAGCATTTT. Encoded protein: CASSFQGYPNNQPQHF.

The V and J genes are TRBV5-4 and TRBJ1-1, with D maybe TRBD1 (6 bases). Germline V gene data show CDR1 as SGHNT and CDR2 as YYREEE (reference sequence). Deletions cut 1 base from V and 1 base from J, with 8 bases between. The CDR3 has 14 amino acids. CDR3 sequence reads: CASSLPGANTEAFF. The DNA of the CDR3 is TGTGCCAGCAGCTTGCCAGGGGCGAACACTGAAGCTTTCTTT.

The rearrangement uses TRBV19 and TRBJ1-5; 8 bases line up with TRBD1. V trimming: 4 bases; J trimming: 2 bases; junction bases outside the gene matches: 4. The CDR3 runs 15 residues. Germline V gene data show CDR1 as LNHDA and CDR2 as SQIVND (reference sequence). Here the CDR3 reads CASSTTGVGNQPQHF. As DNA, the CDR3 is TGTGCCAGTAGTACGACAGGGGTGGGCAATCAGCCCCAGCATTTT.

The V gene is TRBV4-2, the J gene TRBJ2-5; 10 bases fit TRBD2. This CDR3 contains 14 residues. V was clipped by 3 bases and J by 4 bases; unmatched bases: 2. CDR1 and CDR2 from the germline V gene are LGHNA and YNFKEQ. DNA of the CDR3: TGTGCCAGCAGCCACGGGACTAGCGCAGAGACCCAGTACTTC. This encodes CASSHGTSAETQYF.

The chain couples TRBV11-2 to TRBJ1-6; D uncertain. Germline V gene sequence: CDR1 SGHAT, CDR2 FQNNGV. CDR3 length: 15 residues. V was trimmed by 2 bases and J by 5 bases, leaving 10 bases between them. CDR3 DNA: TGTGCCAGCAGCTTAAGAGTACCCAATAATTCACCCCTCCACTTT. It specifies CASSLRVPNNSPLHF. Full variable domain (remainder filled in from reference TRBV11-2 and TRBJ1-6): EAGVAQSPRYKIIEKRQSVAFWCNPISGHATLYWYQQILGQGPKLLIQFQNNGVVDDSQLPKDRFSAERLKGVDSTLKIQPAKLEDSAVYLCASSLRVPNNSPLHFGNGTRLTVT.

V usage is TRBV4-3 and J usage is TRBJ2-1; D gene unclear. The germline CDR1 and CDR2 sequences are LGHNA and YSLEER. The CDR3 covers 13 residues. Trimming removed 0 bases from V and 8 bases from J, with 8 bases in between. The CDR3 DNA sequence: TGCGCCAGCAGCCAAGATCTTCCCGATGAGCAGTTCTTC. Translation: CASSQDLPDEQFF.

This clone was counted only a few times. The chain carries TRBV5-6 and TRBJ1-5; D is unclear. V was shortened by 4 bases and J by 1 base, with 12 bases between the two germline ends. CDR1 is SGHDT, CDR2 YYEEEE, per germline. The CDR3 loop spans 15 amino acids. The CDR3: CASSRTGLSNQPQHF. For the CDR3, the DNA is TGTGCCAGCAGCCGCACTGGACTCAGCAATCAGCCCCAGCATTTT.

Regarding this clone: This same CDR3 is encoded by further DNA sequences in the sample. The genes are TRBV4-1 and TRBJ1-5, with a possible D match to TRBD1 (5 bases). Trimming stripped 0 bases from V and 2 bases from J, with 11 bases between. Germline loops: CDR1 MGHRA, CDR2 YSYEKL. The length of the CDR3 is 16 residues. CDR3 in amino acids: CASSQDGGFGNQPQHF. CDR3 nucleotides: TGCGCCAGCAGCCAAGACGGGGGGTTCGGCAATCAGCCCCAGCATTTT.

This chain connects TRBV9 to TRBJ1-2; maybe TRBD1 (6 bases). The CDR3 sequence is 13 residues long. Germline CDR1 is SGDLS and CDR2 is YYNGEE. V was cut by 3 bases and J by 1 base, with 7 bases left in between. The CDR3 here is CASSARGNYGYTF. The CDR3 bases are TGTGCCAGCAGCGCCAGGGGTAACTATGGCTACACCTTC.

This clone was seen a handful of times. The chain has TRBV4-1 and TRBJ1-5; D is undetermined. V shed 5 bases and J shed 3 bases, with 11 bases lying between them. The CDR3 spans 14 residues. From germline, CDR1 is MGHRA and CDR2 YSYEKL. The CDR3 loop reads CASSEYFINQPQHF. CDR3 nucleotide sequence: TGCGCCAGCAGCGAGTACTTCATCAATCAGCCCCAGCATTTT.

This chain uses TRBV13 with TRBJ2-1; 8 nucleotides agree with TRBD2. Germline trimming cut 5 bases from V and 0 bases from J; bases unmatched to any gene: 6. Germline lookup yields CDR1 PRHDT and CDR2 FYEKMQ (reference sequence). CDR3 size: 16 residues. CDR3 nucleotides: TGTGCCAGCAGCCCACCCGGGACTAGCTCCTACAATGAGCAGTTCTTC. Amino acids: CASSPPGTSSYNEQFF.

The chain couples TRBV2 to TRBJ2-1; 11 bases line up with TRBD2. V lost 4 bases, J lost 3 bases, and 8 bases stayed unmatched. CDR1 SNHLY and CDR2 FYNNEI come from the germline V gene. The CDR3 contains 17 residues. The CDR3, as DNA: TGTGCCAGCAGTGGTGGTAGCGGGGGGGTTTACTACAATGAGCAGTTCTTC. Amino acids: CASSGGSGGVYYNEQFF.

The CDR3 DNA reads as TGCGCCAGCAGCTTGGACGCGCGTTGGGAGACCCAGTACTTC. Protein sequence: CASSLDARWETQYF. The genes are TRBV5-1 and TRBJ2-5, with D unclear. The CDR3 is 14 residues long. Deletions cut 0 bases from V and 5 bases from J, with 11 bases between. CDR1 and CDR2 from the germline V gene are SGHRS and YFSETQ.

The chain employs TRBV7-8 and TRBJ1-1, with 10 bases fitting TRBD1. Germline assignment: CDR1 SGHVS and CDR2 FQNEAQ. The CDR3 is 18 residues long. Germline trimming cut 2 bases from V and 0 bases from J; bases unmatched to any gene: 9. The DNA of the CDR3 is TGTGCCAGCAGCTTACCCCGGGACAGGGGCATCATGAACACTGAAGCTTTCTTT. Amino acid sequence: CASSLPRDRGIMNTEAFF.

On this clone itself: One end of the junction varies from germline; a read error may be responsible. This rearrangement joins TRBV6-5 to TRBJ1-6, with TRBD1 matching 10 bases. There are 14 residues in the CDR3. The germline gives CDR1 MNHEY, CDR2 SVGAGI. The CDR3 reads CASSHRDRGSPLNF. The CDR3 DNA is TGTGCCAGCAGTCACCGGGACAGGGGTTCACCCCTCAACTTT.

The chain recombines TRBV2 with TRBJ2-5; TRBD2 is a possible D gene (7 bases). V was pared by 2 bases and J by 5 bases, with 12 bases between. The CDR3 consists of 14 residues. The germline V gene encodes CDR1 SNHLY and CDR2 FYNNEI. The CDR3 reads CASSETGGLETQYF. CDR3 bases: TGTGCCAGCAGTGAAACGGGGGGCCTTGAGACCCAGTACTTC.

The genes are TRBV5-5 and TRBJ2-7; 12 bases match TRBD1. Germline V gene data show CDR1 as SGHKS and CDR2 as YYEKEE (reference sequence). V was pared by 4 bases and J by 3 bases, with 8 bases of the junction left unmatched. CDR3 size: 16 residues. CDR3 sequence: CASSGSGTGGGYEQYF. The DNA for the CDR3 is TGTGCCAGCAGCGGCTCCGGGACAGGGGGCGGCTACGAGCAGTACTTC.

The chain has TRBV19 and TRBJ1-2; 7 bases are a match to TRBD1. The V segment lost 6 bases and the J segment 1 base; nucleotides outside the gene matches: 5. CDR1 LNHDA and CDR2 SQIVND come from the germline V gene (reference sequence). This CDR3 has 14 residues. The CDR3 DNA reads TGTGCCAGTAGGAGGACAGGCCTTAACTATGGCTACACCTTC. It specifies CASRRTGLNYGYTF.

The rearrangement joins TRBV7-6 to TRBJ1-1; 7 nucleotides match TRBD1. CDR3 length: 13 amino acids. Losses at the gene ends were 4 bases for V and 6 bases for J; bases not matched to a gene: 5. Looked up from germline, CDR1 is SGHVS and CDR2 is FNYEAQ. In DNA, the CDR3 is TGTGCCAGCAGCTCAGGGGGGTCTGCTGAAGCTTTCTTT. Its protein product is CASSSGGSAEAFF.

The CDR3 reads CASSLGHGNQPQHF. DNA for the CDR3: TGTGCCAGCAGCTTGGGGCACGGCAATCAGCCCCAGCATTTT. The chain combines TRBV7-9 with TRBJ1-5; tentatively, D is TRBD1 (5 bases). The CDR3 consists of 14 residues. Germline V CDR1 and CDR2: SEHNR, FQNEAQ (reference sequence). Between the trimmed V and J ends, which lost 3 bases and 2 bases, there was a span of 8 bases.